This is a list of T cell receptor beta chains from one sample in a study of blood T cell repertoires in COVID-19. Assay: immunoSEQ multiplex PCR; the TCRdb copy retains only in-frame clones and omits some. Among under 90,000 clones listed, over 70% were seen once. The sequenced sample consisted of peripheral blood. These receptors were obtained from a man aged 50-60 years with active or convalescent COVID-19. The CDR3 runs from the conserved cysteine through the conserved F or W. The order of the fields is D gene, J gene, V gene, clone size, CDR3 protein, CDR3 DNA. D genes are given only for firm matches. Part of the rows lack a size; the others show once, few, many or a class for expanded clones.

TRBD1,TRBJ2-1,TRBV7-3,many,CASSPRGPSYNEQFF,TGTGCCAGCAGTCCCAGGGGGCCCTCCTACAATGAGCAGTTCTTC
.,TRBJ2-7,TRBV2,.,CASSDVRQGPSSYEQYF,TGTGCCAGCAGTGATGTTCGGCAGGGGCCAAGCTCCTACGAGCAGTACTTC
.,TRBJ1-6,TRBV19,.,CASSMTGYNSPLHF,TGTGCCAGTAGTATGACGGGGTATAATTCACCCCTCCACTTT
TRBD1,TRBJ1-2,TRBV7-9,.,CASSHRNPQGANYGYTF,TGTGCCAGCAGCCACAGGAATCCTCAGGGGGCTAACTATGGCTACACCTTC
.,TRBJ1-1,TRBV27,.,CASSLGESTQAFF,TGTGCCAGCAGCCTCGGGGAGTCCACTCAAGCTTTCTTT
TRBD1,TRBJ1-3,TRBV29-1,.,CSATMGTGDTGNTIYF,TGCAGCGCTACCATGGGGACAGGGGACACTGGAAACACCATATATTTT
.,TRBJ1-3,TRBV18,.,CASSPGRDSGNTIYF,TGTGCCAGCTCACCAGGGAGGGACTCTGGAAACACCATATATTTT
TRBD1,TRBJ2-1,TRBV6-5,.,CASSYGQGVREQFF,TGTGCCAGCAGTTACGGGCAGGGGGTACGAGAGCAGTTCTTC
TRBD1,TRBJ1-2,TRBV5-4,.,CASSLRQGNNYGYTF,TGTGCCAGCAGCTTACGACAGGGGAATAATTATGGCTACACCTTC
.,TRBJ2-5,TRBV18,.,CASSPPGQDQETQYF,TGTGCCAGCTCACCACCGGGACAAGACCAAGAGACCCAGTACTTC
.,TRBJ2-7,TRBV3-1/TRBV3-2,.,CASSPKVGLYEQYF,TGTGCCAGCAGCCCAAAAGTCGGACTCTACGAGCAGTACTTC
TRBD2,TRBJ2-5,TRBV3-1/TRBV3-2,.,CASSHLSGDPRETQYF,TGTGCCAGCAGCCACCTGAGCGGGGACCCCCGAGAGACCCAGTACTTC
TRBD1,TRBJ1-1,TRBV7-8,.,CASSLPRDRGRGVRDTEAFF,TGTGCCAGCAGCTTACCCCGCGACAGGGGGCGGGGAGTGAGGGACACTGAAGCTTTCTTT
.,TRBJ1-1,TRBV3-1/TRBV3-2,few,CASTLKVPGSIRAFF,TGTGCCAGCACCCTCAAAGTACCAGGGTCGATAAGGGCTTTCTTT
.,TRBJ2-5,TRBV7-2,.,CASSRGTQETQYF,TGTGCCAGCAGCCGGGGGACTCAAGAGACCCAGTACTTC
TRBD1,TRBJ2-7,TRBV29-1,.,CSAAPGTGGYEQYF,TGCAGCGCTGCCCCCGGGACAGGGGGCTACGAGCAGTACTTC
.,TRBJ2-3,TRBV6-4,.,CASSDSPGEPDTQYF,TGTGCCAGCAGTGACTCCCCGGGGGAACCAGATACGCAGTATTTT
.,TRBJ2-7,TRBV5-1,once,CASSLPDSSYEQYF,TGCGCCAGCAGCTTACCGGACAGCTCCTACGAGCAGTACTTC
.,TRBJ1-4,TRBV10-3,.,CAIQGATNEKLFF,TGTGCCATCCAGGGTGCAACTAATGAAAAACTGTTTTTT
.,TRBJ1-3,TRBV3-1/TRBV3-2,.,CASSQVPMRGNTIYF,TGTGCCAGCAGCCAAGTCCCGATGAGGGGAAACACCATATATTTT
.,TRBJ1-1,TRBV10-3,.,CAISTGDTEAFF,TGTGCCATCAGTACGGGGGACACTGAAGCTTTCTTT
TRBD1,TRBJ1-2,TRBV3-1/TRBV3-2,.,CASSQTGTAYGYTF,TGTGCCAGCAGCCAAACCGGGACAGCCTATGGCTACACCTTC
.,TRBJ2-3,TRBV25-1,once,CASSESSGRPADTQYF,TGTGCCAGCAGTGAATCGTCAGGGAGGCCGGCAGATACGCAGTATTTT
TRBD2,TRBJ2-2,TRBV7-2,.,CASSYRTSGDGELFF,TGTGCCAGCAGCTACCGGACTAGCGGGGACGGGGAGCTGTTTTTT
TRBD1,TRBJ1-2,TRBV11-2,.,CASSRQGVYTF,TGTGCCAGCAGCCGACAGGGCGTCTACACCTTC
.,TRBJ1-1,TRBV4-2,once,CASSSEGGTAFF,TGTGCCAGCAGCTCGGAAGGGGGAACAGCTTTCTTT
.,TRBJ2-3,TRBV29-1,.,CSVETAFTDTQYF,TGCAGCGTTGAGACAGCTTTCACAGATACGCAGTATTTT
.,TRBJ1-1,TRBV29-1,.,CSVEGGGQRTEAFF,TGCAGCGTTGAAGGGGGGGGGCAGAGGACTGAAGCTTTCTTT
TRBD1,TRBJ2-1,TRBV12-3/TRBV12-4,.,CASSRTGGNEQFF,TGTGCCAGCAGCCGGACAGGGGGAAATGAGCAGTTCTTC
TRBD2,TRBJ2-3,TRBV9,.,CASSVGAGGWADTQYF,TGTGCCAGCAGCGTAGGAGCGGGGGGTTGGGCAGATACGCAGTATTTT
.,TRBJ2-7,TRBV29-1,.,CSVVPGGISYEQYF,TGCAGCGTTGTCCCTGGCGGAATCTCCTACGAGCAGTACTTC
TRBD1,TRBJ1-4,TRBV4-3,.,CASSQDLTGVGKLFF,TGCGCCAGCAGCCAAGATCTGACAGGGGTCGGCAAACTGTTTTTT
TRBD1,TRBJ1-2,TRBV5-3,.,CARSVYRDRGEVSYGYTF,TGTGCCAGAAGCGTATACCGGGACAGGGGGGAGGTTAGCTATGGCTACACCTTC
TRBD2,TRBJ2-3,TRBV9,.,CASSVLAGGHTDTQYF,TGTGCCAGCAGCGTTCTAGCGGGGGGCCACACAGATACGCAGTATTTT
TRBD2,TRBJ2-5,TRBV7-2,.,CASSPRLAGGPETQYF,TGTGCCAGCAGCCCCCGACTAGCGGGGGGCCCTGAGACCCAGTACTTC
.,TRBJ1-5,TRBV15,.,CATSRGQAGMGNQPQHF,TGTGCCACCAGCAGAGGTCAGGCAGGGATGGGCAATCAGCCCCAGCATTTT
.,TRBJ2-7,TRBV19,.,CASSIAGGRHYEQYF,TGTGCCAGTAGTATAGCTGGTGGCAGGCACTACGAGCAGTACTTC
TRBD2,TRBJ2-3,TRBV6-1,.,CASSEAGTSLPDTQYF,TGTGCCAGCAGTGAAGCGGGGACTAGCCTCCCAGATACGCAGTATTTT
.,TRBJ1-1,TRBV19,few,CASSRTVGGSTEAFF,TGTGCCAGTAGCCGAACCGTCGGGGGGAGCACTGAAGCTTTCTTT
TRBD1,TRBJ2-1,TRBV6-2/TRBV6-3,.,CASSIRTGGPKEQFF,TGTGCCAGCAGTATCAGGACAGGGGGTCCCAAAGAGCAGTTCTTC
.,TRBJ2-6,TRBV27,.,CASSLSGDSGANVLTF,TGTGCCAGCAGTTTATCAGGGGACTCTGGGGCCAACGTCCTGACTTTC
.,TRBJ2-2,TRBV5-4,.,CASTGGRGGAGELFF,TGTGCCAGCACCGGTGGGCGGGGAGGAGCCGGGGAGCTGTTTTTT
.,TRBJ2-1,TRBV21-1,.,CAGPGLVGNEQFF,TGTGCCGGACCGGGACTAGTGGGTAATGAGCAGTTCTTC
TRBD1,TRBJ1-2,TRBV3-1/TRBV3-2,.,CASSHRGGVDYTF,TGTGCCAGCAGTCACAGGGGTGGAGTTGACTACACCTTC
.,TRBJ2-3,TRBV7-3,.,CASSPPGLQDTQYF,TGTGCCAGCAGCCCGCCGGGACTTCAAGATACGCAGTATTTT
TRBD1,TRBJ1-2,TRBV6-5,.,CASSYAMTGGYGYTF,TGTGCCAGCAGTTACGCGATGACAGGGGGCTACGGCTACACCTTC
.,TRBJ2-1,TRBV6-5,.,CASSSGGLNEQFF,TGTGCCAGCAGTTCAGGGGGGCTGAATGAGCAGTTCTTC
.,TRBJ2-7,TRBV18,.,CASSLRDSSYEQYF,TGTGCCAGCTCACTTCGGGATAGCTCCTACGAGCAGTACTTC